This T cell receptor beta chain stems from a study of blood T cells in healthy people across ages. A second roughly 6 to 12 cycle PCR used barcoded and J-beta primers. Each of the cDNA molecules was tagged by a template-switch adaptor with 12 random nucleotides. TCRdb used MiXCR to reprocess the 5' RACE reads, holding one entry per CDR3 protein. This table has about a million distinct CDR3 sequences, roughly 51% appearing once. In germline, CDR1 is SNHLY, CDR2 FYNNEI. The V gene end was trimmed by 4 bases and the J gene end by 7 bases; junction bases not matched to a gene: 3. The CDR3 totals 13 residues.

The receptor comes from a woman aged 55-70 years in good health. The rearrangement links TRBV2 to TRBJ2-1, with 8 bases aligning to TRBD2. The sequenced sample was blood. CDR3 coding DNA: TGTGCCAGCAGTGGCGGGAGGTTTAATGAGCAGTTCTTC. This sequence encodes CASSGGRFNEQFF.